Listed here are 30 T cell receptor beta chains from one sample, sequenced in a study of human T cells and chemical hapten exposure. Time point given: patch test 3, about 24 weeks after DPC sensitization. The treatment was: therapeutic diphenylcyclopropenone sensitization with weekly scalp DPC. MiXCR, run by TCRdb on the RACE reads, gives a single entry per CDR3 protein. Of some 62,000 distinct CDR3 sequences listed, roughly 11% are singletons. The material sequenced was whole blood, taken in connection with sensitization to the hapten diphenylcyclopropenone (DPC). These TCRs come from a woman in her thirties with alopecia areata. Some clones in this sample may be carry-over from other donors' samples.

This clonotype occurred a few times. The V call is TRBV30, the J call TRBJ1-4; D remains ambiguous. Germline CDR1 is GTSNPN and CDR2 is SVGIG (reference sequence). The CDR3 spans 12 residues. V lost 8 bases and J lost 4, with 11 bases in between. The CDR3 DNA is TGTGCCCTGGGTCGGATTAATGAAAAACTGTTTTTT. This codes for CALGRINEKLFF. Full variable domain (missing parts from reference TRBV30 and TRBJ1-4): SQTIHQWPATLVQPVGSPLSLECTVEGTSNPNLYWYRQAAGRGLQLLFYSVGIGQISSEVPQNLSASRPQDRQFILSSKKLLLSDSGFYLCALGRINEKLFFGSGTQLSVL.

A few counts support this clonotype. The chain employs TRBV5-8 and TRBJ1-2, with 7 bases lining up with TRBD1. The V segment lost 5 bases and the J segment 0 bases; nucleotides outside the gene matches: 1. Germline V lookup: CDR1 SGHTS, CDR2 YDEGEE. This CDR3 comprises 13 residues. The CDR3 coding sequence is TGTGCCAGCAGTCAGGGGGCTAACTATGGCTACACCTTC. Translation: CASSQGANYGYTF.

The chain uses TRBV9 and TRBJ1-1; TRBD1 matches 7 bases. Looked up from germline, CDR1 is SGDLS and CDR2 is YYNGEE. V trimming: 4 bases; J trimming: 0 bases; junction bases outside the gene matches: 3. The CDR3 totals 14 residues. The DNA of the CDR3 is TGTGCCAGCAGCCAGGGACAGCTGAACACTGAAGCTTTCTTT. It is translated as CASSQGQLNTEAFF.

With respect to this clonotype: A much larger clone lies one base from this, so it may be a read error. The rearrangement uses TRBV18 and TRBJ1-1; D ambiguous. This CDR3 has 14 residues. Germline V gives CDR1 KGHSH, CDR2 LQKENI. This CDR3 reads CVSSPNGDDTEAFF. The CDR3 coding sequence is TGTGTCAGCTCACCCAATGGGGATGACACTGAAGCTTTCTTT.

There are many counts of this clonotype. The gene calls are TRBV28 and TRBJ1-2; D may be TRBD1 (5 bases). CDR1 MDHEN and CDR2 SYDVKM come from the germline V gene. The V gene lost 8 bases and the J gene lost 8 bases, with 18 bases spanning the gap. The CDR3 spans 13 residues. DNA of the CDR3: TGTGCCAGCTCCTCTCAGCAGGGTGGGGGCTACACCTTC. It yields the protein CASSSQQGGGYTF.

In its sample, this clonotype was seen a few times. The chain combines TRBV12-5 with TRBJ1-2, with TRBD1 identical over 7 bases. The germline CDR1 and CDR2 sequences are LGHNT and FRNRAP. V lost 6 bases to trimming and J lost 11 bases; unmatched junction nucleotides: 9. This CDR3 is 12 amino acids long. CDR3 sequence (DNA): TGTGCTAGTGGACCCGGACAGGCCCGGTACACCTTC. It specifies CASGPGQARYTF.

This clonotype appeared many times. This rearrangement joins TRBV5-1 to TRBJ2-3, with 12 bases fitting TRBD2. The CDR3 spans 15 residues. V gave up 1 base and J gave up 8 bases; unmatched junction bases: 5. Germline CDR1 reads SGHRS; CDR2 reads YFSETQ. Written as DNA, the CDR3 is TGCGCCAGCAGCTTGCCCGGACTAGCGGGATTTACGCAGTATTTT. This codes for CASSLPGLAGFTQYF.

The rearrangement uses TRBV18 and TRBJ1-5; no clear D. The CDR3 runs to 16 residues. The germline V gene has CDR1 KGHSH and CDR2 LQKENI. With 3 bases removed from V and 4 bases from J, the gap between germline ends came to 16 bases. The CDR3 DNA sequence: TGTGCCAGCTCACCTCGTGGAGGCGACCCAAATCAGCCCCAGCATTTT. This codes for CASSPRGGDPNQPQHF.

This clonotype was seen more than once but under ten times. V is TRBV7-9 and J is TRBJ2-5; D is undetermined. CDR3 size: 14 residues. V was shortened by 5 bases and J by 2 bases, with 12 bases between the two germline ends. CDR1 SEHNR and CDR2 FQNEAQ come from the germline V gene (reference sequence). CDR3 residues: CASSRRTLQETQYF. In DNA form, the CDR3 reads TGTGCCAGCAGCCGTAGGACGCTACAAGAGACCCAGTACTTC.

This clonotype was counted many times. CDR3 region: CASSGTGNTGELFF. The CDR3 DNA reads TGTGCCAGCAGTGGGACAGGGAACACCGGGGAGCTGTTTTTT. The chain combines TRBV12-3 or TRBV12-4 with TRBJ2-2; TRBD1 matches at 8 bases. V shed 5 bases, J shed 1 base, and the junction held 0 bases outside the gene matches. The CDR3 has 14 amino acids.

The chain couples TRBV7-6 to TRBJ2-5, with 9 bases identical to TRBD2. CDR1 is SGHVS, CDR2 FNYEAQ, per germline. The V segment lost 5 bases and the J segment 6 bases; nucleotides outside the gene matches: 4. CDR3 length: 13 amino acids. Written as DNA, the CDR3 is TGTGCCAGCAGCGTTAGCGGGGGAAAGACCCAGTACTTC. It codes for CASSVSGGKTQYF. The full variable domain, completed using reference TRBV7-6 and TRBJ2-5, is GAGVSQSPRYKVTKRGQDVALRCDPISGHVSLYWYRQALGQGPEFLTYFNYEAQQDKSGLPNDRFSAERPEGSISTLTIQRTEQRDSAMYRCASSVSGGKTQYFGPGTRLLVL.

This clonotype was seen ten or more times. This chain connects TRBV7-8 to TRBJ2-1; D gene ambiguous. Germline loops: CDR1 SGHVS, CDR2 FQNEAQ. The CDR3 extends over 16 amino acids. Trimming removed 1 base from V and 3 bases from J, with 13 bases in between. In DNA, the CDR3 is TGTGCCAGCAGCTTAGTAAGAATGCCCCTCTACAATGAGCAGTTCTTC. It yields the protein CASSLVRMPLYNEQFF.

There are a few counts of this clonotype. The V and J genes are TRBV12-3 or TRBV12-4 and TRBJ2-4, with 7 positions matching TRBD2. The length of the CDR3 is 16 residues. The ends lost 3 bases at V and 1 base at J; junction bases unmatched: 6. In DNA form, the CDR3 reads TGTGCCAGCAGTTTGAGGGGAGGGCTGGCCAAAAACATTCAGTACTTC. Translation: CASSLRGGLAKNIQYF.

V gene TRBV29-1 combines with J gene TRBJ2-2; D is possibly TRBD1 (6 bases). The CDR3 is made up of 14 amino acids. CDR1 and CDR2 (germline): SQVTM, ANQGSEA. Trimming pared 3 bases from V and 2 bases from J, leaving 10 bases between. For the CDR3, the DNA is TGCAGCGTTGATTTGGACAGCAACACCGGGGAGCTGTTTTTT. Its protein product is CSVDLDSNTGELFF.

This clonotype was observed a handful of times. This sequence joins TRBV5-1 and TRBJ2-5; either TRBD1 or TRBD2 may fit D (6 bases each). Germline CDR1 SGHRS, CDR2 YFSETQ. Trimming stripped 3 bases from V and 5 bases from J, with 17 bases between. The CDR3 sequence is 15 residues long. As DNA, the CDR3 is TGCGCCAGCAGCTCAGTTCCGGGGGCCGATGAGACCCAGTACTTC. Translating it yields CASSSVPGADETQYF. Combining the CDR3 with reference TRBV5-1 and TRBJ2-5 gives the whole variable domain KAGVTQTPRYLIKTRGQQVTLSCSPISGHRSVSWYQQTPGQGLQFLFEYFSETQRNKGNFPGRFSGRQFSNSRSEMNVSTLELGDSALYLCASSSVPGADETQYFGPGTRLLVL.

This chain uses TRBV7-9 with TRBJ2-1; D gene uncertain. The CDR3 contains 13 residues. Germline loops: CDR1 SEHNR, CDR2 FQNEAQ (reference sequence). V dropped 5 bases and J dropped 7 bases, with 12 bases sitting between them. In DNA form, the CDR3 reads TGTGCCAGCAGCGTTAATGAAGGGAATGAGCAGTTCTTC. This translates into CASSVNEGNEQFF.

This clonotype was counted ten times or more. The chain uses TRBV5-1 and TRBJ1-1, with TRBD1 as a possible D gene (6 bases). The length of the CDR3 is 13 residues. The germline V gene has CDR1 SGHRS and CDR2 YFSETQ. The V end lost 4 bases, the J end lost 7 bases, and 14 bases lay between the germline ends. The CDR3 DNA is TGCGCCAGCAGCGCGGACAGTTCCCTTGAAGCTTTCTTT. It yields the protein CASSADSSLEAFF.

The gene calls are TRBV28 and TRBJ1-5, with D possibly TRBD1 on 5 matching bases. CDR1 and CDR2 from the germline V gene are MDHEN and SYDVKM. The CDR3 consists of 13 residues. Trimming took 6 bases from V and 5 from J, leaving 11 bases between them. CDR3 DNA: TGTGCCAGCAGCCTCGACAGTTATCAGCCCCAGCATTTT. It codes for CASSLDSYQPQHF.

The table lists this clonotype with a few counts. The rearrangement uses TRBV6-2 or TRBV6-3 and TRBJ1-5; TRBD1 might be the D (6 bases). Germline CDR1 MNHEY, CDR2 SVGEGT. Trimming stripped 6 bases from V and 2 bases from J, with 17 bases between. This CDR3 is 16 amino acids long. CDR3 bases: TGTGCCAGCAGGAACTCAGTCAACAGGGGCAATCAGCCCCAGCATTTT. Translation gives CASRNSVNRGNQPQHF.

This clonotype came up a few times. The chain has TRBV3-2 and TRBJ1-5; the table calls TRBD1, which could not be checked here. TRBV3-2 is an annotated pseudogene. The CDR3 contains 16 residues. CDR3 nucleotide sequence: TGTGCCAGCAGCAAGTTAGGGGGAGTAGGCAATCAGCCCCAGCATTTT. Translation gives CASSKLGGVGNQPQHF.

This clonotype showed up many times. The rearrangement uses TRBV11-2 and TRBJ1-3, with D uncertain. The CDR3 runs 12 residues. Germline V lookup: CDR1 SGHAT, CDR2 FQNNGV. The ends were cut back, 8 bases at V and 0 bases at J, with 5 bases in the middle. CDR3 DNA sequence: TGTGCCAGCGCGGACTCTGGAAACACCATATATTTT. Protein product: CASADSGNTIYF.

The chain employs TRBV13 and TRBJ2-5; 9 bases line up with TRBD2. The length of the CDR3 is 16 residues. V gave up 5 bases and J gave up 3 bases; unmatched junction bases: 10. Germline lookup yields CDR1 PRHDT and CDR2 FYEKMQ (reference sequence). CDR3 sequence (DNA): TGTGCCAGCAGCACCCGGACTAGCGTGCTAAAAGAGACCCAGTACTTC. Protein: CASSTRTSVLKETQYF.

The chain links TRBV5-6 to TRBJ1-2; D is unresolved. Germline loops: CDR1 SGHDT, CDR2 YYEEEE. V lost 4 bases and J 2 bases, leaving 9 bases between the germline ends. The CDR3 covers 13 residues. CDR3 residues: CASSKGSNYGYTF. As DNA, the CDR3 is TGTGCCAGCAGCAAGGGATCAAACTATGGCTACACCTTC.

J is TRBJ2-2 and V is TRBV29-1; possible D gene TRBD2, 5 bases. Trimming removed 4 bases from V and 1 base from J, with 10 bases in between. Germline CDR1 is SQVTM and CDR2 is ANQGSEA. The CDR3 runs 14 residues. DNA of the CDR3: TGCAGCGTTGCCCCCCGGGGGAACACCGGGGAGCTGTTTTTT. Its protein product is CSVAPRGNTGELFF.

The J gene is TRBJ1-1, the V gene TRBV5-1, with D unresolved. V was trimmed by 3 bases and J by 1 base, leaving 13 bases between them. The germline V gene encodes CDR1 SGHRS and CDR2 YFSETQ. The CDR3 sequence is 15 residues long. The CDR3 coding sequence is TGCGCCAGCAGCTCCCTGAGGTCGGGGAACACTGAAGCTTTCTTT. Amino acid sequence: CASSSLRSGNTEAFF.

This rearrangement joins TRBV12-3 or TRBV12-4 to TRBJ2-2; D uncertain. V lost 1 base and J 4 bases, leaving 10 bases between the germline ends. The CDR3 consists of 15 residues. Here the CDR3 reads CASSLVGFRTGELFF. CDR3 bases: TGTGCCAGCAGTTTAGTGGGGTTTCGCACCGGGGAGCTGTTTTTT.

The chain combines TRBV7-2 with TRBJ2-3; 7 bases map to TRBD1. The CDR3 contains 14 residues. The V and J ends lost 7 bases and 10 bases, in that order; junction bases with no gene match: 14. Germline lookup yields CDR1 SGHTA and CDR2 FQGNSA. The CDR3 region has the DNA TGTGCCAGCACCAGGGGGACACCGGACCATGCGCAGTATTTT. Translating it yields CASTRGTPDHAQYF.

The chain has TRBV20-1 and TRBJ1-5, with unresolved D. Germline values: CDR1 DFQATT, CDR2 SNEGSKA (reference sequence). The CDR3 extends over 12 amino acids. V lost 3 bases and J 1 base, leaving 4 bases between the germline ends. The CDR3 sequence is CSASLSNQPQHF. The CDR3 bases are TGCAGTGCTAGTCTCAGCAATCAGCCCCAGCATTTT.

The sample holds a few counts of this clonotype. V is TRBV20-1 and J is TRBJ2-1, with 11 nucleotides matching TRBD2. Looked up from germline, CDR1 is DFQATT and CDR2 is SNEGSKA (reference sequence). Losses at the gene ends were 5 bases for V and 6 bases for J; bases not matched to a gene: 6. This CDR3 is built from 14 residues. The CDR3 here is CSALGTSGINEQFF. As DNA, the CDR3 is TGCAGTGCTCTGGGGACTAGCGGAATCAATGAGCAGTTCTTC.

This clonotype was picked up a small number of times. CDR3: CASSNQRMNTEAFF. The CDR3 DNA is TGTGCCAGCTCGAACCAGAGGATGAACACTGAAGCTTTCTTT. The V gene is TRBV18, the J gene TRBJ1-1; D ambiguous. This CDR3 is 14 amino acids long. V was clipped by 6 bases and J by 0 bases, with 11 bases between them. Germline CDR1 and CDR2: KGHSH and LQKENI.